These 25 T cell receptor beta chains originate from one sample sequenced in a study of control samples from healthy donors and cancer patients. The assay was immunoSEQ multiplex PCR, and TCRdb's table has in-frame clones only and misses some. The sample carries just over 150,000 clones, over 90% recorded once. The sequenced sample was blood. These receptors originate from a man over 45 in good health.

CDR3 sequence (DNA): TGCAGCGTTGACAGGGGTCAAGAGACCCAGTACTTC. Protein sequence: CSVDRGQETQYF. J is TRBJ2-5 and V is TRBV29-1; possible D gene TRBD1, 6 bases. V was pared by 3 bases and J by 2 bases, with 7 bases between. In germline, CDR1 is SQVTM, CDR2 ANQGSEA. The CDR3 runs 12 residues. Full variable domain (outside the CDR3, taken from reference TRBV29-1 and TRBJ2-5): SAVISQKPSRDICQRGTSLTIQCQVDSQVTMMFWYRQQPGQSLTLIATANQGSEATYESGFVIDKFPISRPNLTFSTLTVSNMSPEDSSIYLCSVDRGQETQYFGPGTRLLVL.

This chain uses TRBV15 with TRBJ1-5, with a tentative D call TRBD1 (5 bases). Trimming removed 2 bases from V and 0 bases from J, with 14 bases in between. Germline V gene sequence: CDR1 LNHNV, CDR2 YYDKDF (reference sequence). The CDR3 has 17 amino acids. The CDR3 reads CATSRSRQTNSNQPQHF. The CDR3 region has the DNA TGTGCCACCAGCAGATCCAGACAGACAAATAGCAATCAGCCCCAGCATTTT.

V and J are TRBV28 and TRBJ2-2; no clear D gene. The germline V gene encodes CDR1 MDHEN and CDR2 SYDVKM. V lost 7 bases to trimming and J lost 1 base, with 10 bases between them. The CDR3 covers 14 residues. The CDR3 spells CASTLAGNTGELFF. The CDR3 DNA follows: TGTGCCAGCACCCTCGCAGGGAACACCGGGGAGCTGTTTTTT.

The chain uses TRBV18 and TRBJ2-3, with 7 bases lining up with TRBD2. V shed 3 bases, J shed 0 bases, and the junction held 6 bases outside the gene matches. Per the germline V gene, CDR1 is KGHSH and CDR2 is LQKENI. The CDR3 has 16 residues. The DNA of the CDR3 is TGTGCCAGCTCACCTTCTAGCGGTACTAGCACAGATACGCAGTATTTT. Translating gives CASSPSSGTSTDTQYF.

The chain uses TRBV13 and TRBJ2-1; 12 positions agree with TRBD2. The CDR3 is 15 amino acids. CDR1 is PRHDT, CDR2 FYEKMQ, per germline (reference sequence). J lost 6 bases, V lost 5 bases, and 5 bases had no gene match. This chain's CDR3 is CASSASGRAPNEQFF. DNA for the CDR3: TGTGCCAGCAGCGCTAGCGGGAGGGCCCCCAATGAGCAGTTCTTC.

This CDR3 is CASSLHSLGSPLHF. DNA of the CDR3: TGTGCCAGCAGTTTACACAGCTTAGGGTCACCCCTCCACTTT. The chain links TRBV28 to TRBJ1-6; D unclear. The V end was cut by 2 bases, the J end by 10 bases, with 12 bases between. The CDR3 is made up of 14 amino acids. Germline V lookup: CDR1 MDHEN, CDR2 SYDVKM.

The chain carries TRBV6-5 and TRBJ2-3; D uncertain. This CDR3 has 15 residues. V was trimmed by 2 bases and J by 2 bases, leaving 11 bases between them. Per the germline V gene, CDR1 is MNHEY and CDR2 is SVGAGI. The CDR3 here is CASSYRSAFTDTQYF. CDR3 DNA sequence: TGTGCCAGCAGTTACCGGTCGGCGTTCACAGATACGCAGTATTTT.

The V call is TRBV10-2, the J call TRBJ1-1; 8 bases match TRBD1. The CDR3 covers 14 residues. With V trimmed by 4 bases and J by 4 bases, 5 bases remained unmatched. Germline-derived CDR1 and CDR2 are WSHSY and SAAADI. CDR3 nucleotide sequence: TGCGCCAGCAGTGTGGACAGGGAGGGCACTGAAGCTTTCTTT. This codes for CASSVDREGTEAFF.

V usage is TRBV28 and J usage is TRBJ1-3; the D is unclear. The CDR3 has 15 amino acids. The ends were cut back, 5 bases at V and 0 bases at J, with 11 bases in the middle. Germline V lookup: CDR1 MDHEN, CDR2 SYDVKM. This CDR3 is CASSLLIGSGNTIYF. CDR3 sequence (DNA): TGTGCCAGCAGTCTGCTTATTGGCTCTGGAAACACCATATATTTT.

This chain joins TRBV15 and TRBJ2-5; TRBD2 might be the D (7 bases). V gave up 5 bases and J gave up 5 bases, with 15 bases separating them. This CDR3 spans 14 amino acids. Per the germline V gene, CDR1 is LNHNV and CDR2 is YYDKDF (reference sequence). CDR3 nucleotides: TGTGCCACCAGCGCACTGAGGGGGGGGGAGACCCAGTACTTC. It translates to CATSALRGGETQYF. Drawing the rest from reference TRBV15 and TRBJ2-5, the complete variable domain is DAMVIQNPRYQVTQFGKPVTLSCSQTLNHNVMYWYQQKSSQAPKLLFHYYDKDFNNEADTPDNFQSRRPNTSFCFLDIRSPGLGDTAMYLCATSALRGGETQYFGPGTRLLVL.

The chain carries TRBV5-1 and TRBJ2-3; D call uncertain. The CDR3 length is 13 residues. The V and J ends lost 4 bases and 2 bases respectively, with 8 bases between them. Germline CDR1 is SGHRS and CDR2 is YFSETQ. Here the CDR3 reads CASSREVTDTQYF. The CDR3, as DNA: TGCGCCAGCAGCCGAGAAGTCACAGATACGCAGTATTTT.

The CDR3 loop reads CASSPEGTGGGSPLHF. DNA for the CDR3: TGTGCCAGCAGCCCAGAAGGGACAGGGGGCGGCTCACCCCTCCACTTT. The chain has TRBV3-1 (or the pseudogene TRBV3-2) and TRBJ1-6; 12 nucleotides match TRBD1. CDR1 LGHDT and CDR2 YNNKEL come from the germline V gene (reference sequence). The CDR3 loop spans 16 amino acids. Trimming cost V 4 bases and J 10 bases; bases outside gene matches: 8.

V and J are TRBV5-4 and TRBJ2-7, with 7 bases lining up with TRBD2. This CDR3 is built from 14 residues. V lost 4 bases, J lost 7 bases, and 11 bases stayed unmatched. CDR1 is SGHNT, CDR2 YYREEE, per germline (reference sequence). The CDR3, as DNA: TGTGCCAGCAGCCCCGGGACCCTCGGGAGGGAGCAGTACTTC. It translates to CASSPGTLGREQYF. Combining the CDR3 with reference TRBV5-4 and TRBJ2-7 gives the whole variable domain ETGVTQSPTHLIKTRGQQVTLRCSSQSGHNTVSWYQQALGQGPQFIFQYYREEENGRGNFPPRFSGLQFPNYSSELNVNALELDDSALYLCASSPGTLGREQYFGPGTRLTVT.

This sequence joins TRBV5-1 and TRBJ2-5; 8 positions match TRBD1. CDR1 and CDR2 (germline): SGHRS, YFSETQ. V lost 4 bases, J lost 5 bases, and 7 bases stayed unmatched. This CDR3 contains 14 residues. The CDR3 is CASSPGTGRETQYF. DNA of the CDR3: TGCGCCAGCAGCCCGGGGACAGGTCGGGAGACCCAGTACTTC.

V and J are TRBV28 and TRBJ2-5; 7 nucleotides match TRBD1. The CDR3 extends over 14 amino acids. Germline assignment: CDR1 MDHEN and CDR2 SYDVKM. Losses at the gene ends were 9 bases for V and 5 bases for J; bases not matched to a gene: 12. The CDR3 DNA reads TGTGCCAGACATGAAAGGGGGCGCAGGGAGACCCAGTACTTC. It translates to CARHERGRRETQYF.

V and J are TRBV3-1 (or the pseudogene TRBV3-2) and TRBJ2-3; maybe TRBD2 (5 bases). Germline V gene lookup returns CDR1 LGHDT and CDR2 YNNKEL (reference sequence). The CDR3 loop spans 12 amino acids. Trimming removed 1 base at V and 8 bases at J, with 7 bases between. The CDR3 protein is CASSQVLGTQYF. The CDR3 DNA reads as TGTGCCAGCAGCCAAGTACTAGGTACGCAGTATTTT.

The V gene is TRBV7-6, the J gene TRBJ2-7; 7 nucleotides align to TRBD2. The germline CDR1 and CDR2 sequences are SGHVS and FNYEAQ. The CDR3 has 14 amino acids. V was clipped by 2 bases and J by 3 bases; unmatched bases: 4. The CDR3, as DNA: TGTGCCAGCAGCTTAAGCGGGGACCTCTACGAGCAGTACTTC. This sequence encodes CASSLSGDLYEQYF.

Here the CDR3 DNA reads TGTGCCAGCAGACCGCCGGGACAGGGAAGAGCTTTCTTT. Protein: CASRPPGQGRAFF. The chain recombines TRBV27 with TRBJ1-1; 9 nucleotides align to TRBD1. The junction had 9 bases not matched to a gene; V was cut back by 6 bases and J by 10 bases. The CDR3 loop spans 13 amino acids. Per germline, CDR1 MNHEY and CDR2 SMNVEV (reference sequence).

The rearrangement joins TRBV24-1 to TRBJ2-7; TRBD1 matches 7 bases. The CDR3 covers 14 residues. Trimming cost V 2 bases and J 4 bases; bases outside gene matches: 4. Germline values: CDR1 KGHDR, CDR2 SFDVKD. The CDR3 region has the DNA TGTGCCACCAGTGATTCGAGCAGGGGGTACGAGCAGTACTTC. Translating gives CATSDSSRGYEQYF.

This chain connects TRBV4-1 to TRBJ2-1, with a tentative D call TRBD2 (6 bases). CDR1 and CDR2 (germline): MGHRA, YSYEKL. V was pared by 0 bases and J by 5 bases, with 8 bases between. This CDR3 is 14 amino acids long. The CDR3, as DNA: TGCGCCAGCAGCCAAGATTGGACTAACAATGAGCAGTTCTTC. Translated, it gives CASSQDWTNNEQFF.

The chain carries TRBV11-2 and TRBJ2-3; D possibly corresponds to TRBD2 (5 bases). The germline gives CDR1 SGHAT, CDR2 FQNNGV. The CDR3 contains 15 residues. Trimming removed 6 bases at V and 4 bases at J, with 17 bases between. The CDR3, as DNA: TGTGCCAGCAGTATCTCGAGAGGGAGCGCAGATACGCAGTATTTT. Protein: CASSISRGSADTQYF.

Here the CDR3 reads CASSLGVLETQYF. The CDR3 bases are TGCGCCAGCAGCTTGGGGGTGTTAGAGACCCAGTACTTC. J is TRBJ2-5 and V is TRBV5-1; D remains ambiguous. Trimming removed 0 bases from V and 4 bases from J, with 7 bases in between. Germline V gives CDR1 SGHRS, CDR2 YFSETQ. This CDR3 spans 13 amino acids.

This sequence joins TRBV4-1 and TRBJ2-3, with 9 positions matching TRBD2. This CDR3 spans 18 amino acids. The V gene's germline CDR1 is MGHRA and CDR2 YSYEKL. Trimming took 2 bases from V and 4 from J; bases not matched to a gene: 13. CDR3 amino acids: CASSQWGRKAGGADTQYF. The CDR3 DNA is TGCGCCAGCAGCCAATGGGGGCGGAAGGCGGGAGGGGCAGATACGCAGTATTTT.

The rearrangement links TRBV6-5 to TRBJ1-6, with unresolved D. V lost 0 bases, J lost 8 bases, and 11 bases lay in between. The germline gives CDR1 MNHEY, CDR2 SVGAGI. This CDR3 is built from 15 residues. As DNA, the CDR3 is TGTGCCAGCAGTTACTCGGGCGTCTCGGATTCACCCCTCCACTTT. Its protein is CASSYSGVSDSPLHF.

The gene calls are TRBV28 and TRBJ1-4; D is ambiguous. V lost 4 bases and J lost 7, with 16 bases in between. CDR1 is MDHEN and CDR2 is SYDVKM in the germline V gene. The CDR3 totals 15 residues. The CDR3 region has the DNA TGTGCCAGCAGTTGGGTGGACGTTATTAGTGAAAAACTGTTTTTT. Encoded protein: CASSWVDVISEKLFF.